This TCR beta chain was retrieved from a study of long-term antiretroviral therapy in people with HIV. The V gene lost 0 bases and the J gene lost 1 base, with 12 bases spanning the gap. CDR3 length equals 16 residues. CDR1 is MGHRA and CDR2 is YSYEKL in the germline V gene. A v3.0 immunoSEQ assay was performed at survey level. Clones were sequenced by immunoSEQ multiplex PCR, and TCRdb holds only the in-frame ones, with some missing. The sample lists about 36,000 clones; almost 85% were seen once. Here the sequenced sample was unsorted PBMCs, taken 0.6 years after starting antiretroviral therapy. The chain has TRBV4-1 and TRBJ1-1; a possible D gene is TRBD1 (5 bases). The TCR originated in a man between 18 and 29 years old with HIV. CDR3 residues: CASSQDPQQGNTEAFF. The CDR3 region has the DNA TGCGCCAGCAGCCAAGATCCCCAGCAGGGGAACACTGAAGCTTTCTTT.